The 30 T cell receptor beta chains in this list originate from one sample, sequenced in a study of blood T cells in healthy people across ages. Combining a sample-barcoded 5' primer with a J-beta primer mix, a second PCR ran for roughly 6 to 12 cycles. TCRdb fed the 5' RACE reads into MiXCR, producing one record per CDR3 protein. The repertoire holds just under 900,000 distinct CDR3 sequences, with 29% as singletons. Sequencing was done on a sample of blood. The receptors come from an elderly woman in good health.

This clonotype was counted at least ten times. The chain combines TRBV2 with TRBJ2-5; D remains ambiguous. The V end was cut by 6 bases, the J end by 2 bases, with 10 bases between. Germline V CDR1 and CDR2: SNHLY, FYNNEI. The CDR3 has 13 residues. The CDR3: CASRDAGQETQYF. The CDR3 nucleotides read TGTGCCAGCAGGGACGCTGGGCAAGAGACCCAGTACTTC.

This clonotype was observed at least ten times. The chain carries TRBV27 and TRBJ2-3; 7 bases are shared with TRBD1. Losses at the gene ends were 5 bases for V and 1 base for J; bases not matched to a gene: 6. This CDR3 is 15 amino acids long. Looked up from germline, CDR1 is MNHEY and CDR2 is SMNVEV (reference sequence). CDR3 DNA sequence: TGTGCCAGCAGTCCAATGACAGGGCGCACAGATACGCAGTATTTT. Its protein is CASSPMTGRTDTQYF.

Worth noting for this clonotype: Germline is not matched at one junction end, which may reflect a read error. This sequence joins TRBV3-1 and TRBJ2-5, with D perhaps matching TRBD2 (5 bases). The germline CDR1 and CDR2 sequences are LGHDT and YNNKEL (reference sequence). This CDR3 comprises 13 residues. CDR3 region: CAGSLRGGETQYF. CDR3 coding DNA: TGTGCCGGCAGCTTACGCGGAGGAGAGACCCAGTACTTC.

This clonotype was recorded many times. The chain employs TRBV15 and TRBJ2-3; D possibly uses TRBD1 or TRBD2 (5 bases each). Germline CDR1 reads LNHNV; CDR2 reads YYDKDF (reference sequence). CDR3 length equals 15 residues. V shed 0 bases and J shed 4 bases, with 11 bases lying between them. The CDR3 sequence: CATSRDRGFADTQYF. The DNA for the CDR3 is TGTGCCACCAGCAGAGATCGGGGCTTCGCAGATACGCAGTATTTT.

This clonotype was counted a few times. The rearrangement joins TRBV5-1 to TRBJ1-1; D gene unclear. The CDR3 consists of 14 residues. CDR1 and CDR2 from the germline V gene are SGHRS and YFSETQ. The V gene lost 1 base and the J gene lost 7 bases, with 14 bases spanning the gap. The CDR3 region is CASSLPGFGNEAFF. CDR3 in DNA: TGCGCCAGCAGCTTGCCCGGGTTCGGGAATGAAGCTTTCTTT.

Worth noting for this clonotype: Being one base from a much bigger clone, this may be a read error. This chain links TRBV5-6 with TRBJ2-5; TRBD2 is a possible D gene (5 bases). The germline V and J ends were trimmed by 7 bases and 11 bases, with 12 bases remaining between them. Per the germline V gene, CDR1 is SGHDT and CDR2 is YYEEEE. There are 10 residues in the CDR3. CDR3 coding DNA: TGTGCCAGCTGTCGGGGTGAGCAGTACTTC. Translated: CASCRGEQYF.

There are a few counts of this clonotype. The chain couples TRBV20-1 to TRBJ2-3, with 7 bases fitting TRBD1. Per germline, CDR1 DFQATT and CDR2 SNEGSKA (reference sequence). The CDR3 is 15 amino acids. After removal of 4 bases from V and 4 bases from J, the junction contained 11 bases not matched to a gene. The chain's CDR3 is CSATEQGRKADTQYF. In DNA, the CDR3 is TGCAGTGCTACCGAACAGGGGCGAAAGGCAGATACGCAGTATTTT.

Worth noting for this clonotype: This may come from a read error, since a much larger clone is one base off. The chain is built from TRBV12-3 or TRBV12-4 and TRBJ2-5, with 10 bases identical to TRBD1. The CDR3 loop spans 18 amino acids. CDR3 sequence reads: CASSFSSPRDRGQETQDF. CDR3 in DNA: TGTGCCAGCAGTTTTAGTTCCCCCCGGGACAGGGGTCAAGAGACCCAGGACTTC.

The chain uses TRBV29-1 and TRBJ1-5; D unresolved. Germline-derived CDR1 and CDR2 are SQVTM and ANQGSEA. The CDR3 covers 15 residues. Trimming pared 4 bases from V and 1 base from J, leaving 14 bases between. The CDR3 is CSVVFVLASNQPQHF. DNA for the CDR3: TGCAGCGTTGTCTTTGTCCTGGCAAGCAATCAGCCCCAGCATTTT. Together with reference TRBV29-1 and TRBJ1-5, the CDR3 gives the full variable domain: SAVISQKPSRDICQRGTSLTIQCQVDSQVTMMFWYRQQPGQSLTLIATANQGSEATYESGFVIDKFPISRPNLTFSTLTVSNMSPEDSSIYLCSVVFVLASNQPQHFGDGTRLSIL.

The chain combines TRBV19 with TRBJ2-2, with 8 bases lining up with TRBD1. Germline assignment: CDR1 LNHDA and CDR2 SQIVND (reference sequence). V lost 5 bases, J lost 6 bases, and 11 bases stayed unmatched. The CDR3 totals 16 residues. The CDR3 spells CASSLRQGISAGELFF. CDR3 nucleotide sequence: TGTGCCAGTAGTCTTCGACAGGGGATTTCCGCCGGGGAGCTGTTTTTT.

This clonotype was counted at least ten times. The genes are TRBV2 and TRBJ2-1; the D gene is possibly TRBD2 (6 bases). The CDR3 contains 12 residues. V was cut by 7 bases and J by 8 bases, with 12 bases left in between. The germline V gene encodes CDR1 SNHLY and CDR2 FYNNEI. The CDR3 DNA follows: TGTGCCAGCACAGCGGAGGGCCATGAGCAGTTCTTC. Amino acids: CASTAEGHEQFF.

The sample holds a few counts of this clonotype. This rearrangement joins TRBV7-9 to TRBJ1-2; no clear D gene. The CDR3 is 13 residues long. The V gene lost 1 base and the J gene lost 8 bases, with 11 bases spanning the gap. CDR1 is SEHNR and CDR2 is FQNEAQ in the germline V gene (reference sequence). CDR3 region: CASSLVDGVGYTF. CDR3 in DNA: TGTGCCAGCAGCTTAGTCGACGGCGTGGGCTACACCTTC.

This clonotype was recorded a few times. The J gene is TRBJ1-4, the V gene TRBV11-2; D unclear. CDR1 and CDR2 (germline): SGHAT, FQNNGV. Trimming removed 1 base at V and 0 bases at J, with 9 bases between. This CDR3 is 16 amino acids long. CDR3 bases: TGTGCCAGCAGCTTAGTGAGCATTGCAACTAATGAAAAACTGTTTTTT. Its translation is CASSLVSIATNEKLFF.

This clonotype was counted between two and nine times. The chain is built from TRBV24-1 and TRBJ2-5; 12 positions agree with TRBD1. In germline, CDR1 is KGHDR, CDR2 SFDVKD. Trimming cost V 4 bases and J 5 bases; bases outside gene matches: 4. The CDR3 has 15 residues. The CDR3, as DNA: TGTGCCACCAGTGACCGGGACAGGGGGCCTGAGACCCAGTACTTC. Protein: CATSDRDRGPETQYF.

About this clonotype itself: Since a much larger clone is just one base distant, this may be a read error. This chain joins TRBV25-1 and TRBJ1-5; no firm D call. In germline, CDR1 is MGHDK, CDR2 SYGVNS. The ends were cut back, 4 bases at V and 6 bases at J, with 10 bases in the middle. The CDR3 covers 13 residues. CDR3 in DNA: TGTGCCAGCAGTGGGGGAGCTAGTCAGCCCCAGCATTTT. This sequence encodes CASSGGASQPQHF.

This clonotype was seen ten or more times. This chain connects TRBV7-2 to TRBJ2-3; the match to TRBD2 covers 8 bases. The CDR3 extends over 13 amino acids. Germline V CDR1 and CDR2: SGHTA, FQGNSA. The ends lost 7 bases at V and 7 bases at J; junction bases unmatched: 7. CDR3 sequence reads: CASTVGGVNTQYF. As DNA, the CDR3 is TGTGCCAGCACCGTCGGGGGGGTAAATACGCAGTATTTT.

In regard to this clonotype: This may arise from a read error, as a much more abundant clone is one base away. The gene calls are TRBV5-1 and TRBJ2-5, with TRBD2 matching 8 bases. CDR1 is SGHRS and CDR2 is YFSETQ in the germline V gene. The junction had 14 bases not matched to a gene; V was cut back by 2 bases and J by 11 bases. The CDR3 runs 15 residues. CDR3 nucleotides: TGCGCCAGCAGCTTCGGGACTAGTTTCGACAATGAGCAGTACTTC. It encodes CASSFGTSFDNEQYF. Together with reference TRBV5-1 and TRBJ2-5, the CDR3 gives the full variable domain: KAGVTQTPRYLIKTRGQQVTLSCSPISGHRSVSWYQQTPGQGLQFLFEYFSETQRNKGNFPGRFSGRQFSNSRSEMNVSTLELGDSALYLCASSFGTSFDNEQYFGPGTRLLVL.

There are a few counts of this clonotype. The rearrangement joins TRBV7-8 to TRBJ2-7; D is unclear. CDR1 and CDR2 (germline): SGHVS, FQNEAQ. The germline V and J ends were trimmed by 0 bases and 2 bases, with 14 bases remaining between them. The CDR3 runs to 16 residues. The CDR3 region is CASSLASARTTYEQYF. DNA for the CDR3: TGTGCCAGCAGCTTAGCTTCCGCACGAACAACCTACGAGCAGTACTTC.

This clonotype was seen many times. This chain connects TRBV12-3 or TRBV12-4 to TRBJ1-2, with 7 bases identical to TRBD1. The CDR3 runs 16 residues. The trim removed 5 bases at V and 0 bases at J, leaving 9 bases unmatched. CDR3 bases: TGTGCCAGCAGTCTAGACAGGGCCAGAGCTAACTATGGCTACACCTTC. Its translation: CASSLDRARANYGYTF.

In its sample, this clonotype was seen many times. The gene calls are TRBV20-1 and TRBJ2-5; 10 bases match TRBD2. The CDR3 sequence is 16 residues long. V shed 6 bases and J 6 bases; nucleotides not matched to a gene: 16. CDR1 and CDR2 (germline): DFQATT, SNEGSKA (reference sequence). The CDR3 nucleotides are TGCAGTGCCCCCCCGGGGGGTAGCGGGGGGCCAAAGACCCAGTACTTC. This encodes CSAPPGGSGGPKTQYF.

The chain is built from TRBV7-8 and TRBJ1-4; TRBD1 agrees at 7 bases. The CDR3 runs to 15 residues. Germline CDR1 is SGHVS and CDR2 is FQNEAQ. Germline trimming cut 5 bases from V and 7 bases from J; bases unmatched to any gene: 10. The CDR3 region has the DNA TGTGCCAGCAGCAAGCGACAGGGAGGGGGTGAAAAACTGTTTTTT. As protein: CASSKRQGGGEKLFF.

The genes are TRBV7-2 and TRBJ1-5; TRBD1 agrees at 7 bases. This CDR3 contains 18 residues. Losses at the gene ends were 5 bases for V and 6 bases for J; bases not matched to a gene: 19. Germline CDR1 and CDR2: SGHTA and FQGNSA. The CDR3 DNA follows: TGTGCCAGCAGCATAGGGACAGTAACCTTTAGCATTACTCAGCCCCAGCATTTT. Translation: CASSIGTVTFSITQPQHF.

This clonotype occurred a few times. This chain links TRBV2 with TRBJ2-3, with D unresolved. The CDR3 runs 12 residues. Germline V gene lookup returns CDR1 SNHLY and CDR2 FYNNEI. V was pared by 4 bases and J by 2 bases, with 4 bases between. CDR3 in amino acids: CASSVTTDTQYF. The CDR3 DNA reads as TGTGCCAGCAGTGTCACCACAGATACGCAGTATTTT.

This clonotype was observed many times. The chain links TRBV7-2 to TRBJ1-5; tentatively, D is TRBD1 (5 bases). Trimming pared 2 bases from V and 4 bases from J, leaving 9 bases between. Germline V gene sequence: CDR1 SGHTA, CDR2 FQGNSA. The length of the CDR3 is 14 residues. The CDR3 DNA is TGTGCCAGCAGCTTAACAGGAATTAATCAGCCCCAGCATTTT. It specifies CASSLTGINQPQHF.

The J gene is TRBJ1-6, the V gene TRBV18; TRBD1 is a possible D gene (6 bases). The V gene's germline CDR1 is KGHSH and CDR2 LQKENI. CDR3 size: 18 residues. Trimming shortened V by 3 bases and J by 1 base, and 16 bases separated the two germline ends. The CDR3 loop is CASSPSPQGGSYNSPLHF. DNA of the CDR3: TGTGCCAGCTCACCCAGCCCACAGGGTGGATCCTATAATTCACCCCTCCACTTT.

This chain links TRBV29-1 with TRBJ2-2; D is ambiguous. This CDR3 comprises 14 residues. Looked up from germline, CDR1 is SQVTM and CDR2 is ANQGSEA. Trimming removed 4 bases at V and 0 bases at J, with 9 bases between. This CDR3 reads CSVGYTTNTGELFF. CDR3 nucleotides: TGCAGCGTTGGTTACACAACGAACACCGGGGAGCTGTTTTTT.

This clonotype was picked up many times. CDR3 DNA sequence: TGTGCCAGCAGCTTAGCTAGCTCCTACAATGAGCAGTTCTTC. Its translation: CASSLASSYNEQFF. The gene calls are TRBV7-2 and TRBJ2-1; no clear D. In germline, CDR1 is SGHTA, CDR2 FQGNSA. The CDR3 is 14 residues long. V was shortened by 0 bases and J by 0 bases, with 3 bases between the two germline ends. The variable domain in full, with the rest retrieved from reference TRBV7-2 and TRBJ2-1, is GAGVSQSPSNKVTEKGKDVELRCDPISGHTALYWYRQSLGQGLEFLIYFQGNSAPDKSGLPSDRFSAERTGGSVSTLTIQRTQQEDSAVYLCASSLASSYNEQFFGPGTRLTVL.

This clonotype was detected only a few times. This sequence joins TRBV28 and TRBJ2-7; D may be TRBD1 (5 bases). The CDR3 runs 15 residues. Germline V gene sequence: CDR1 MDHEN, CDR2 SYDVKM. V was trimmed by 2 bases and J by 4 bases, leaving 15 bases between them. The CDR3 spells CASSLSWQGRYEQYF. The CDR3 DNA follows: TGTGCCAGCAGTTTAAGCTGGCAGGGCAGGTACGAGCAGTACTTC.

The chain couples TRBV7-2 to TRBJ1-3; 8 bases map to TRBD1. Germline V gene lookup returns CDR1 SGHTA and CDR2 FQGNSA. This CDR3 region has 15 residues. The V and J ends lost 5 bases and 8 bases, in that order; junction bases with no gene match: 11. This chain's CDR3 is CASSKRTGSLDTIYF. The CDR3 DNA follows: TGTGCCAGCAGCAAAAGGACAGGGAGTTTGGACACCATATATTTT.

Comment on this clonotype: A single base separates this from a much larger clone, so it may be a read error. The chain links TRBV5-1 to TRBJ2-5; 8 bases are a match to TRBD1. Germline-derived CDR1 and CDR2 are SGHRS and YFSETQ. The CDR3 runs 14 residues. CDR3 region: CASGLDTGGETQYF. In DNA form, the CDR3 reads TGCGCCAGCGGCTTGGATACAGGGGGTGAGACCCAGTACTTC. Full variable domain (missing parts from reference TRBV5-1 and TRBJ2-5): KAGVTQTPRYLIKTRGQQVTLSCSPISGHRSVSWYQQTPGQGLQFLFEYFSETQRNKGNFPGRFSGRQFSNSRSEMNVSTLELGDSALYLCASGLDTGGETQYFGPGTRLLVL.